The next 3 T cell receptor beta chains were all read from a single sample in a study of T cells in Graves' hyperthyroidism and ophthalmopathy. TCR beta CDR3 sequences were amplified from RNA transcripts. A first-round RT-PCR of the TCR CDR3 used the HTBI primer set. Each CDR3 protein is one row after TCRdb ran MiXCR on the multiplex PCR reads. The sample lists about 300,000 distinct CDR3 sequences, roughly 19% occurring once. Sequences were obtained from blood. These receptors were collected from a man in his fifties with Graves' ophthalmopathy.

This clonotype was detected many times. V and J are TRBV28 and TRBJ1-5, with D possibly matching TRBD1 (5 bases). Germline CDR1 is MDHEN and CDR2 is SYDVKM. V was shortened by 6 bases and J by 6 bases, with 18 bases between the two germline ends. The CDR3 has 15 residues. CDR3 amino acids: CASSSTSGGTQPQHF. The CDR3 DNA sequence: TGTGCCAGCAGCTCCACCTCGGGAGGGACTCAGCCCCAGCATTTT.

This clonotype appeared many times. The chain joins TRBV28 to TRBJ1-5, with a tentative D call TRBD1 (5 bases). The CDR3 length is 13 residues. Germline V CDR1 and CDR2: MDHEN, SYDVKM. The V end was cut by 10 bases, the J end by 3 bases, with 13 bases between. The CDR3 sequence: CATIGTDNQPQHF. The CDR3 nucleotides read TGTGCCACCATCGGGACTGACAATCAGCCCCAGCATTTT.

V is TRBV6-9 and J is TRBJ2-1; 7 bases line up with TRBD2. Germline assignment: CDR1 MNHGY and CDR2 SVAAGI. The CDR3 is made up of 14 amino acids. V shed 4 bases, J shed 5 bases, and the junction held 5 bases outside the gene matches. DNA for the CDR3: TGTGCCAGCAGTTTGGGGGGGATTAACAATGAGCAGTTCTTC. Its translation: CASSLGGINNEQFF.